These T cell receptor beta chains were read from a single sample in a study of blood T cells in healthy people across ages. TCRdb re-called the 5' RACE reads through MiXCR, storing one row per CDR3 protein. The sample has around 1,000,000 distinct CDR3 sequences; under 30% are singletons. These records were also assigned to another study, of T cells of mothers and their children.

Sequenced material: blood. These receptor sequences come from a girl aged 2 to 9 in good health. CDR3s include the opening cysteine and the closing phenylalanine or tryptophan. Each record gives: J gene, D gene, V gene, clone size, CDR3 protein, CDR3 DNA. A D gene is named only where the DNA matches it firmly. Size is omitted from some rows. Given values are once, few, many or a class for expanded clones.

>TRBJ2-1|TRBD2|TRBV5-6|few
CASSSKTSGGAGEQFF
TGTGCCAGCAGCTCCAAAACTAGCGGGGGGGCGGGTGAGCAGTTCTTC
>TRBJ2-3|TRBD1|TRBV6-1|.
CASRHRDRGLDTQYF
TGTGCCAGCAGACACCGGGACAGGGGTCTAGATACGCAGTATTTT
>TRBJ2-5|TRBD2|TRBV20-1|many
CSARGLAGETQYF
TGCAGTGCTAGGGGACTAGCGGGAGAGACCCAGTACTTC
>TRBJ2-5|TRBD2|TRBV2|few
CATLAGNQETQYF
TGTGCCACACTAGCGGGGAACCAAGAGACCCAGTACTTC
>TRBJ1-5|.|TRBV6-5|.
CASSYSESNQPQHF
TGTGCCAGCAGTTACAGTGAGAGCAATCAGCCCCAGCATTTT
>TRBJ2-5|.|TRBV20-1|.
CSARDQGKKTQYF
TGCAGTGCTAGAGATCAGGGGAAAAAGACCCAGTACTTC
>TRBJ2-1|.|TRBV12-3/TRBV12-4|once
CASSQEDNEQFF
TGTGCCAGCAGCCAGGAGGACAATGAGCAGTTCTTC
>TRBJ2-1|.|TRBV7-2|few
CASSSDPGRNEQFF
TGTGCCAGCAGCTCAGACCCGGGGCGAAATGAGCAGTTCTTC
>TRBJ2-7|.|TRBV7-9|.
CASTSDSYEQYF
TGTGCCAGCACCTCTGACAGCTACGAGCAGTACTTC
>TRBJ2-1|TRBD2|TRBV7-6|.
CASSLELADYNEQFF
TGTGCCAGCAGCTTAGAGCTAGCGGACTACAATGAGCAGTTCTTC
>TRBJ1-2|TRBD1|TRBV29-1|.
CSVDFRTGDSYGYTF
TGCAGCGTTGATTTTAGGACAGGGGATAGCTATGGCTACACCTTC
>TRBJ2-3|TRBD2|TRBV12-3/TRBV12-4|few
CASDSGTYTDTQYF
TGTGCCAGTGATAGCGGGACATACACAGATACGCAGTATTTT
>TRBJ2-2|.|TRBV7-2|.
CASSLGGVNTGELFF
TGCGCCAGCAGCTTGGGGGGCGTAAACACCGGGGAGCTGTTTTTT
>TRBJ2-5|.|TRBV5-6|.
CASSFDQTQYF
TGTGCCAGCAGCTTTGATCAGACCCAGTACTTC
>TRBJ2-1|.|TRBV5-5|.
CASSLIPYNEQFF
TGTGCCAGCAGCTTAATACCCTACAATGAGCAGTTCTTC
>TRBJ2-3|.|TRBV4-2|.
CASSQEPGLNTDTQYF
TGTGCCAGCAGCCAGGAGCCGGGACTTAACACAGATACGCAGTATTTT
>TRBJ2-7|.|TRBV6-2/TRBV6-3|.
CASSYPLTREQYF
TGTGCCAGCAGTTACCCCTTGACGAGGGAGCAGTACTTC
>TRBJ2-7|.|TRBV6-1|.
CASSESGYERYF
TGTGCCAGCAGTGAATCAGGTTACGAGCGGTACTTC
>TRBJ2-5|.|TRBV20-1|.
CSAPSESETQYF
TGCAGTGCCCCTAGCGAATCGGAGACCCAGTACTTC
>TRBJ2-5|TRBD2|TRBV4-3|few
CASSQRRGGQETQYF
TGCGCCAGCAGCCAACGGCGGGGGGGCCAAGAGACCCAGTACTTC
>TRBJ2-1|TRBD2|TRBV9|many
CASSVEVSGGNNEQFF
TGTGCCAGCAGCGTAGAAGTTAGCGGGGGAAACAATGAGCAGTTCTTC
>TRBJ2-3|TRBD2|TRBV20-1|few
CSGRLAGGTDTQYF
TGCAGTGGCAGACTAGCGGGGGGCACAGATACGCAGTATTTT
>TRBJ1-4|.|TRBV7-8|few
CASSRPLMGDEKLFF
TGTGCCAGCAGCCGACCCCTTATGGGAGATGAAAAACTGTTTTTT
>TRBJ2-5|TRBD2|TRBV19|.
CASSEVWLAGETQYF
TGTGCCAGTAGCGAGGTCTGGCTAGCGGGAGAGACCCAGTACTTC
>TRBJ2-5|.|TRBV4-2|few
CASSPQRQAQETQYF
TGTGCCAGCAGCCCACAGAGACAGGCTCAAGAGACCCAGTACTTC
>TRBJ2-1|.|TRBV29-1|.
CSVESRLARTNEQFF
TGCAGCGTTGAAAGTAGGCTAGCGAGGACCAATGAGCAGTTCTTC
>TRBJ2-5|TRBD2|TRBV11-3|many
CASSPGLGDVETQYF
TGTGCCAGCAGCCCGGGACTAGGGGACGTGGAGACCCAGTACTTC
>TRBJ2-5|.|TRBV20-1|once
CSAQGEASQETQYF
TGCAGTGCCCAAGGGGAGGCGAGTCAAGAGACCCAGTACTTC
>TRBJ2-3|.|TRBV20-1|.
CSARSMDTQYF
TGCAGTGCTAGATCCATGGATACGCAGTATTTT
>TRBJ1-3|.|TRBV12-3/TRBV12-4|few
CGWAGNTIYF
TGCGGATGGGCGGGAAACACCATATATTTT
>TRBJ1-1|.|TRBV20-1|few
CSARQAGGLPEAFF
TGCAGTGCTAGACAGGCAGGAGGCTTGCCTGAAGCTTTCTTT
>TRBJ2-7|TRBD2|TRBV20-1|few
CSARAELAGSSYEQYF
TGCAGTGCTAGAGCCGAACTAGCGGGGAGCTCCTACGAGCAGTACTTC
>TRBJ1-2|TRBD1|TRBV5-1|.
CASSLDSGTDQYGYTF
TGCGCCAGCAGCTTGGACTCGGGGACAGATCAGTATGGCTACACCTTC
>TRBJ2-3|.|TRBV4-3|.
CASSQDGKSGTDTQYF
TGCGCCAGCAGCCAAGATGGGAAGAGCGGCACAGATACGCAGTATTTT